This T cell receptor (beta chain) was documented in a study of graft-versus-host responses after intestinal transplantation. This CDR3 has 15 amino acids. Trimming removed 5 bases from V and 6 bases from J; junction bases left unmatched: 11. Germline CDR1 reads MDHEN; CDR2 reads SYDVKM. The protocol was immunoSEQ multiplex PCR, while the TCRdb copy is restricted to in-frame clones and leaves out a portion. In the table there are about 39,000 clones, 93% of which are singletons. As regards this clone: The antigen is undetermined.

Sequenced here: unstimulated CD8+ T cells sorted from spleen or lymph node cells, sampled before transplant. This receptor was taken from a human donor who was the organ donor for an intestinal transplant. The chain couples TRBV28 to TRBJ1-2, with 8 bases identical to TRBD1. The CDR3 nucleotides read TGTGCCAGCAGTATTACAACAGGGGGTAAGAATGGCTACACCTTC. It translates to CASSITTGGKNGYTF.